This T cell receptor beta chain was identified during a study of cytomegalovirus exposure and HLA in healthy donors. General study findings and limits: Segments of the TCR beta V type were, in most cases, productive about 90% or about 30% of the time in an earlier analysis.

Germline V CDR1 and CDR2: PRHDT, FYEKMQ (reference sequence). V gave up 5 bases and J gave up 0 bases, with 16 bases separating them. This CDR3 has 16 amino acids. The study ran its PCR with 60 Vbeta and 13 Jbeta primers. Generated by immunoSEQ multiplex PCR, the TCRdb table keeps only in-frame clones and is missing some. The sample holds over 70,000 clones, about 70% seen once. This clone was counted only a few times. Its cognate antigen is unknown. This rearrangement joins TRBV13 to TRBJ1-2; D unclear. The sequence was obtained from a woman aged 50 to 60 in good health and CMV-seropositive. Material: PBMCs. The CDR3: CASSLKGPGANYGYTF. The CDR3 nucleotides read TGTGCCAGCAGCCTCAAGGGTCCCGGGGCTAACTATGGCTACACCTTC.